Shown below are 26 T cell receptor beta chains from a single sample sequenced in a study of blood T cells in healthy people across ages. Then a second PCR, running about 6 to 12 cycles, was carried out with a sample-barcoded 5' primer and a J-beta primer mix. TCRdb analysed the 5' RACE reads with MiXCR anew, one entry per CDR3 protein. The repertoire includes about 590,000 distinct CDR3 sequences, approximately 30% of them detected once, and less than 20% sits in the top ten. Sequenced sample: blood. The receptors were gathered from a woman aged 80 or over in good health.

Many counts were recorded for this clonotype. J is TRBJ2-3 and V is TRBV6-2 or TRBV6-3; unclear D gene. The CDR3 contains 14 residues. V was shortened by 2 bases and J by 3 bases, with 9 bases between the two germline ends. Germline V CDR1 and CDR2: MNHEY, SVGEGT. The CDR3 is CASSYRRVTDTQYF. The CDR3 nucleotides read TGTGCCAGCAGTTACCGCCGAGTTACAGATACGCAGTATTTT.

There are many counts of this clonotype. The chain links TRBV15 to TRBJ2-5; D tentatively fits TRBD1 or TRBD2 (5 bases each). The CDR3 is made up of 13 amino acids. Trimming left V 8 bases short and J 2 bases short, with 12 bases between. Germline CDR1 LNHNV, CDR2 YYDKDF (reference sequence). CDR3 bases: TGTGCCACCGCTAGGGACCGTCAAGAGACCCAGTACTTC. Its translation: CATARDRQETQYF. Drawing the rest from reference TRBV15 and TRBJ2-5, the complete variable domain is DAMVIQNPRYQVTQFGKPVTLSCSQTLNHNVMYWYQQKSSQAPKLLFHYYDKDFNNEADTPDNFQSRRPNTSFCFLDIRSPGLGDTAMYLCATARDRQETQYFGPGTRLLVL.

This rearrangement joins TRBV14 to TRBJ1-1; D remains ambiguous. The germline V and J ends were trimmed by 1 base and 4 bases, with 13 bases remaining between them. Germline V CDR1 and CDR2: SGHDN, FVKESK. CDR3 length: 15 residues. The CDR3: CASSQAGGRGTEAFF. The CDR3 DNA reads TGTGCCAGCAGCCAAGCGGGCGGTCGTGGCACTGAAGCTTTCTTT.

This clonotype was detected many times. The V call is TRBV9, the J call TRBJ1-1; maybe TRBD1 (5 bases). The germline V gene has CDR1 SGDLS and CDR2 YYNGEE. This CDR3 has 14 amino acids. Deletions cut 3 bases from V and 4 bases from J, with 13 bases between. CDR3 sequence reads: CASSAQGGGTEAFF. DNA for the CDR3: TGTGCCAGCAGCGCCCAAGGTGGGGGCACTGAAGCTTTCTTT.

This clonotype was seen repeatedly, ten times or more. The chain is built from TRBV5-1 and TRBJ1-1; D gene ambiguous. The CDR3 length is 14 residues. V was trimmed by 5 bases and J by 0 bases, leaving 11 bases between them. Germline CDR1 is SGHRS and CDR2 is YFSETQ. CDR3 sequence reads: CASRIDTLNTEAFF. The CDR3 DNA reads TGCGCCAGCAGAATTGACACCTTGAACACTGAAGCTTTCTTT.

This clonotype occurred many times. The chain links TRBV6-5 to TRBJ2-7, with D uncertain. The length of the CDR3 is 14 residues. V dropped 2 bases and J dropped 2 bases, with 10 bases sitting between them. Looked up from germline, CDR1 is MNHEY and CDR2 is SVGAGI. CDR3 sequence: CASSYRRPTYEQYF. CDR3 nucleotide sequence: TGTGCCAGCAGTTACAGGAGACCTACCTACGAGCAGTACTTC.

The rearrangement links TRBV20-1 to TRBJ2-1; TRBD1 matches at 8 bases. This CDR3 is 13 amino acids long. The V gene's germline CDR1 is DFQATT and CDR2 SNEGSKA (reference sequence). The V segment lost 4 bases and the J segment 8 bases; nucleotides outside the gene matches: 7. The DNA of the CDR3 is TGCAGTGCTAAGAGGGACAGGATCCATGAGCAGTTCTTC. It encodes CSAKRDRIHEQFF.

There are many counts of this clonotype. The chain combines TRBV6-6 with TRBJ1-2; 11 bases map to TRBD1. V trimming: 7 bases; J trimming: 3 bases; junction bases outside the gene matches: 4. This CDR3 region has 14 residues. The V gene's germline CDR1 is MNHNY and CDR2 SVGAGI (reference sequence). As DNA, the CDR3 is TGTGCCAGCACCCGGGACAGGGGGGACTATGGCTACACCTTC. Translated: CASTRDRGDYGYTF.

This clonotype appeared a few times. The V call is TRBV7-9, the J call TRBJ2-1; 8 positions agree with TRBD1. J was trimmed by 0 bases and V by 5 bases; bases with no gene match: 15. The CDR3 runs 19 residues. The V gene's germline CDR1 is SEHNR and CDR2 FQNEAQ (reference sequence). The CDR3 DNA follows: TGTGCCAGCAGCGCTTCCGGGACAGGAGTAAGAAGCTCCTACAATGAGCAGTTCTTC. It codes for CASSASGTGVRSSYNEQFF.

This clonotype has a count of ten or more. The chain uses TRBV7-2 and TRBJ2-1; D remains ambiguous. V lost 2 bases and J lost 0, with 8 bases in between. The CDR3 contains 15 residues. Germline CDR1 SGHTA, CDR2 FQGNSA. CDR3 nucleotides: TGTGCCAGCAGCTTATGGAGTAGCTCCTACAATGAGCAGTTCTTC. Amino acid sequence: CASSLWSSSYNEQFF.

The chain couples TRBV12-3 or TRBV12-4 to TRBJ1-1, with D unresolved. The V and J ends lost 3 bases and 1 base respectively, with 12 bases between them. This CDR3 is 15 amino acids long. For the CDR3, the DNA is TGTGCCAGCAGTTTCGGCCCACGGACGAACACTGAAGCTTTCTTT. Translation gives CASSFGPRTNTEAFF.

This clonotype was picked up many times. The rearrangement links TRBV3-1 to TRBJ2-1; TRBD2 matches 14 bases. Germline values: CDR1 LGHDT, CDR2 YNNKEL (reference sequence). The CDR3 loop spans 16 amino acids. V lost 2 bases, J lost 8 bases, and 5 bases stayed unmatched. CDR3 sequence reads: CASSQRLAGGPDEQFF. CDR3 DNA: TGTGCCAGCAGCCAAAGACTAGCGGGGGGGCCCGATGAGCAGTTCTTC.

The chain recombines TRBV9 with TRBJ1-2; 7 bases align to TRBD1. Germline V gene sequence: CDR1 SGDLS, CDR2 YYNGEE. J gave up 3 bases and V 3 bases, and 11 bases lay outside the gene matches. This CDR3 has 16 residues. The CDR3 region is CASSASRRDSHYGYTF. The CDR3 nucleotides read TGTGCCAGCAGCGCTTCGAGGCGGGACAGCCACTATGGCTACACCTTC. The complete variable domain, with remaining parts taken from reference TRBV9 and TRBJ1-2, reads DSGVTQTPKHLITATGQRVTLRCSPRSGDLSVYWYQQSLDQGLQFLIQYYNGEERAKGNILERFSAQQFPDLHSELNLSSLELGDSALYFCASSASRRDSHYGYTFGSGTRLTVV.

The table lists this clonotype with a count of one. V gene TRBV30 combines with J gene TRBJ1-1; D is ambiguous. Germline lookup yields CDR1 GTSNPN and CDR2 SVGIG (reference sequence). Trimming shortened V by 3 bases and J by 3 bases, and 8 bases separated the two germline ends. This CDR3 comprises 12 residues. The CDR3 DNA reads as TGTGCCTGGAGGCCGTCTGACACTGAAGCTTTCTTT. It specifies CAWRPSDTEAFF.

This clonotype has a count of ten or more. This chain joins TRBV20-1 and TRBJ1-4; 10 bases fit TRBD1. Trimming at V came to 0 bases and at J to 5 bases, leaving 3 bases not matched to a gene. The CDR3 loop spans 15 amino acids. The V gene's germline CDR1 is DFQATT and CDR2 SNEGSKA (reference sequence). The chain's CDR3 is CSARDRGQGNEKLFF. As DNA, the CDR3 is TGCAGTGCTAGAGATAGGGGACAGGGGAATGAAAAACTGTTTTTT.

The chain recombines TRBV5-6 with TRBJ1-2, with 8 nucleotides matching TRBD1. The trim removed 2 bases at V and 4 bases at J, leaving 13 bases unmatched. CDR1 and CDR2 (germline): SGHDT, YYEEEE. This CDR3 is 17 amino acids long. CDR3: CASSFQVLRTGIYGYTF. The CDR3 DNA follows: TGTGCCAGCAGCTTTCAGGTTTTGCGGACAGGGATCTATGGCTACACCTTC.

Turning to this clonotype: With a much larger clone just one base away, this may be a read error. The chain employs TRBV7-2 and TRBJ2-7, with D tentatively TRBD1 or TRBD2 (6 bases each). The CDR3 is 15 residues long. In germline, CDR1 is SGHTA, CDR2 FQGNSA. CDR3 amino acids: CAGSLGGTGRGEQYF. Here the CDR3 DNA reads TGTGCCGGCAGCTTGGGGGGAACAGGGCGGGGCGAGCAGTACTTC.

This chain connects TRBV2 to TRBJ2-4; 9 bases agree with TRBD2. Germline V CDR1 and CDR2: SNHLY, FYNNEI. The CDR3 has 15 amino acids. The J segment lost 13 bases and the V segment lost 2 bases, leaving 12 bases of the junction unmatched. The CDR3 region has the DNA TGTGCCAGCAGTGAACTAGCGGGGACTAACAATGAGCAGTACTTC. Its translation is CASSELAGTNNEQYF.

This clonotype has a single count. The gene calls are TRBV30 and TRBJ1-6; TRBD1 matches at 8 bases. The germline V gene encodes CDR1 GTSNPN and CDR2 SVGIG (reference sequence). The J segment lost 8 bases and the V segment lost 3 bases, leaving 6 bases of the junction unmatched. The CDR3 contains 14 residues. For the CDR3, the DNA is TGTGCCTGGAGCTCGACAGGGGCGGATTCACCCCTCCACTTT. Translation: CAWSSTGADSPLHF.

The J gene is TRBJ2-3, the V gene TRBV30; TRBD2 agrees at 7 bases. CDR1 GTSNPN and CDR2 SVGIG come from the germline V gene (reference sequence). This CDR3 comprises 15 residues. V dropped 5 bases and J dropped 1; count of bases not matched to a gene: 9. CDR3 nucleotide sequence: TGTGCCTGGTCGGTCGGGGGGACCGGCACAGATACGCAGTATTTT. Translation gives CAWSVGGTGTDTQYF.

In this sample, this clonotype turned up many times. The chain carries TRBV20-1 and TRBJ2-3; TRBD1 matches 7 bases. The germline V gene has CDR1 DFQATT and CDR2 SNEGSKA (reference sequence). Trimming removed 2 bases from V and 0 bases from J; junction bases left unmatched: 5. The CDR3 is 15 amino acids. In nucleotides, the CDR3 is TGCAGTGCTAGAAGCCTGACAGGGAGCACAGATACGCAGTATTTT. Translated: CSARSLTGSTDTQYF.

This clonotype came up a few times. The CDR3 DNA is TGTGCCAGCAGTGTCCTAGGGTTTGGCTACACCTTC. It specifies CASSVLGFGYTF. The chain links TRBV25-1 to TRBJ1-2; D gene uncertain. CDR3 length equals 12 residues. Trimming left V 4 bases short and J 7 bases short, with 10 bases between. The germline CDR1 and CDR2 sequences are MGHDK and SYGVNS.

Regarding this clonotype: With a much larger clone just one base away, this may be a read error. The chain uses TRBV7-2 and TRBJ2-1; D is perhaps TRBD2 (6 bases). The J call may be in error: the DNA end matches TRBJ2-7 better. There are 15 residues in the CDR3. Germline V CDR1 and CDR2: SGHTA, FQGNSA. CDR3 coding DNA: TGTGCCAGCAGACGCGGGGCAGACTCCTACAATGAGCAGTACTTC. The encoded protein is CASRRGADSYNEQYF.

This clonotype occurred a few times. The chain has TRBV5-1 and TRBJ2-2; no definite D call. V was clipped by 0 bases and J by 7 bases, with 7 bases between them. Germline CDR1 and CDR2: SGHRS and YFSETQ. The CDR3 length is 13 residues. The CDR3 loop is CASSLVFDGELFF. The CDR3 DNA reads TGCGCCAGCAGCTTGGTCTTTGACGGGGAGCTGTTTTTT.

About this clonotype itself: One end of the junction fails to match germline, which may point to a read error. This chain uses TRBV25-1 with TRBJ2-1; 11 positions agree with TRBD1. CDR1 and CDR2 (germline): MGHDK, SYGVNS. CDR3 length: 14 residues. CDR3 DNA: TGTGTCAGCAGTGGGACAGGGGGAGTCGATGAGCAGTTCTTC. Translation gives CVSSGTGGVDEQFF.

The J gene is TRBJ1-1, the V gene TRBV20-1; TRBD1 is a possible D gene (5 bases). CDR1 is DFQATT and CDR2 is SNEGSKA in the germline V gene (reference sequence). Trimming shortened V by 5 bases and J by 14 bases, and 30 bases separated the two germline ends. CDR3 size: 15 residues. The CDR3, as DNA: TGCAGTGCTCCGGGACTAGCGGGATCCTACAATGAGCAGTTCTTT. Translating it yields CSAPGLAGSYNEQFF.